These 3 T cell receptor beta chains originate from one sample sequenced in a study of Ad26.COV2.S vaccination and SARS-CoV-2 variants. Here immunoSEQ multiplex PCR was the method, and the copy in TCRdb shows in-frame clones only, minus some. The table records around 300,000 clones, 90% of them present only once. Documented treatment: 15 to 20 received Ad26.COV2.S at low or high dose, single or two shots; 5 received placebo; per-sample allocation not given. Each sample was drawn 63 days after the first injection (of vaccine or placebo). The sequencing used peripheral blood, collected in a trial of Ad26.COV2.S vaccine versus placebo. These receptors all come from a person aged 18-65 years who received the Ad26.COV2.S COVID-19 vaccine or a placebo.

This chain connects TRBV13 to TRBJ1-5; D unclear. V gave up 4 bases and J gave up 4 bases, with 5 bases separating them. CDR3 length: 12 residues. In germline, CDR1 is PRHDT, CDR2 FYEKMQ (reference sequence). DNA for the CDR3: TGTGCCAGCAGCTCCATTAATCAGCCCCAGCATTTT. Amino acids: CASSSINQPQHF.

This rearrangement joins TRBV6-5 to TRBJ2-2; TRBD1 might be the D (8 bases). Germline lookup yields CDR1 MNHEY and CDR2 SVGAGI. Between the trimmed V and J ends, which lost 1 base and 3 bases, there was a span of 12 bases. This CDR3 has 16 amino acids. CDR3: CASSYFTGGDTGELFF. Written as DNA, the CDR3 is TGTGCCAGCAGTTACTTTACAGGGGGGGACACCGGGGAGCTGTTTTTT.

The CDR3 region has the DNA TGTGCCAGCCACTCTCGGGCCTCCAGTTACAATGAGCAGTTCTTC. Translating gives CASHSRASSYNEQFF. The chain couples TRBV6-5 to TRBJ2-1; D is ambiguous. Germline CDR1 MNHEY, CDR2 SVGAGI. V shed 8 bases and J shed 4 bases, with 18 bases lying between them. The CDR3 runs to 15 residues.